The 18 T cell receptor beta chains below come from one sample, sequenced in a study of T-cell memory formation after mild COVID-19. One entry per CDR3 protein, called by TCRdb with MiXCR from the 5' RACE reads. The sample holds 100,000 to 150,000 distinct CDR3 sequences, about 6% seen once. The sequencing sample was made of PBMCs or a T cell subset sorted from them (not recorded which). These receptors were collected from an adult woman who had mild COVID-19 (a few samples of this study predate the infection). Cell type and time point are not known.

The V gene is TRBV7-2, the J gene TRBJ2-1; TRBD2 agrees at 11 bases. This CDR3 contains 16 residues. Germline CDR1 SGHTA, CDR2 FQGNSA. Trimming at V came to 6 bases and at J to 1 base, leaving 5 bases not matched to a gene. The DNA for the CDR3 is TGTGCCAGCAGAATAACTAGCGGGAGTTCCTACAATGAGCAGTTCTTC. Translating gives CASRITSGSSYNEQFF.

The chain recombines TRBV20-1 with TRBJ2-7, with 9 bases that match TRBD2. Germline CDR1 DFQATT, CDR2 SNEGSKA (reference sequence). The CDR3 covers 16 residues. Losses at the gene ends were 4 bases for V and 4 bases for J; bases not matched to a gene: 14. CDR3 region: CSAIPPSAGGPYEQYF. CDR3 bases: TGCAGTGCTATACCCCCGAGCGCGGGAGGGCCGTACGAGCAGTACTTC.

This clonotype was counted only a few times. V usage is TRBV5-1 and J usage is TRBJ1-5, with D uncertain. Germline V gene lookup returns CDR1 SGHRS and CDR2 YFSETQ. V lost 0 bases to trimming and J lost 7 bases, with 11 bases between them. This CDR3 comprises 14 residues. CDR3 in amino acids: CASSLGAGGQPQHF. In DNA, the CDR3 is TGCGCCAGCAGCTTGGGGGCGGGAGGCCAGCCCCAGCATTTT.

This clonotype came up many times. CDR3 bases: TGTGCCAGCAGCTTTACCGGGACGGCCTACAATGAGCAGTTCTTC. Amino acids: CASSFTGTAYNEQFF. The chain joins TRBV7-3 to TRBJ2-1; D is perhaps TRBD1 or TRBD2 (5 bases each). Per germline, CDR1 SGHTA and CDR2 FQGTGA. V dropped 3 bases and J dropped 2 bases, with 11 bases sitting between them. The CDR3 spans 15 residues. The whole variable domain, remainder taken from reference TRBV7-3 and TRBJ2-1, is GAGVSQTPSNKVTEKGKYVELRCDPISGHTALYWYRQSLGQGPEFLIYFQGTGAADDSGLPNDRFFAVRPEGSVSTLKIQRTERGDSAVYLCASSFTGTAYNEQFFGPGTRLTVL.

The V and J genes are TRBV4-1 and TRBJ2-1; D gene uncertain. The germline gives CDR1 MGHRA, CDR2 YSYEKL. V shed 0 bases and J shed 10 bases, with 10 bases lying between them. The CDR3 extends over 13 amino acids. The CDR3: CASSQESFREQFF. The CDR3 DNA is TGCGCCAGCAGCCAAGAGTCATTTCGGGAGCAGTTCTTC.

This clonotype was seen more than once but under ten times. V is TRBV9 and J is TRBJ2-3, with D hard to call. This CDR3 comprises 16 residues. Between the trimmed V and J ends, which lost 6 bases and 0 bases, there was a span of 17 bases. Per germline, CDR1 SGDLS and CDR2 YYNGEE. CDR3 DNA: TGTGCCAGCATACCCCACCGTGGCGGAAGCACAGATACGCAGTATTTT. Its protein is CASIPHRGGSTDTQYF.

Notes on this clonotype: With a much larger clone just one base away, this may be a read error. The chain couples TRBV6-4 to TRBJ2-7; D is possibly TRBD1 (8 bases). Germline V gene data show CDR1 as MRHNA and CDR2 as SNTAGT. The CDR3 has 16 residues. Between the trimmed V and J ends, which lost 0 bases and 3 bases, there was a span of 15 bases. The CDR3 reads CASSDSRTGRGYEQYF. In DNA form, the CDR3 reads TGTGCCAGCAGTGACTCGAGGACAGGGAGGGGCTACGAGCAGTACTTC.

The J gene is TRBJ1-1, the V gene TRBV11-2; D not resolved. Deletions cut 7 bases from V and 4 bases from J, with 16 bases between. This CDR3 spans 14 amino acids. Per germline, CDR1 SGHAT and CDR2 FQNNGV. CDR3 region: CASNTLAAGTEAFF. CDR3 sequence (DNA): TGTGCCAGCAACACTCTCGCGGCGGGCACTGAAGCTTTCTTT.

The chain combines TRBV18 with TRBJ2-7; tentative D call: TRBD1 (6 bases). The CDR3 has 14 residues. Germline loops: CDR1 KGHSH, CDR2 LQKENI. Trimming cost V 6 bases and J 0 bases, with 12 bases left between them. The CDR3 DNA sequence: TGTGCCAGCTCCCGGGACATGAGCTCCTACGAGCAGTACTTC. Protein sequence: CASSRDMSSYEQYF.

This clonotype rates as medium-sized. This rearrangement joins TRBV7-8 to TRBJ2-4; 7 bases fit TRBD2. The germline V gene has CDR1 SGHVS and CDR2 FQNEAQ. The CDR3 extends over 14 amino acids. V shed 0 bases, J shed 6 bases, and the junction held 2 bases outside the gene matches. CDR3 region: CASSLAGGANIQYF. CDR3 nucleotides: TGTGCCAGCAGCTTAGCGGGAGGGGCAAACATTCAGTACTTC.

This clonotype was recorded at least ten times. This chain links TRBV20-1 with TRBJ1-1, with a possible D match to TRBD1 (6 bases). CDR1 is DFQATT, CDR2 SNEGSKA, per germline (reference sequence). V gave up 1 base and J gave up 1 base, with 13 bases separating them. The CDR3 has 15 residues. This CDR3 is CSARVRGQSNTEAFF. In DNA, the CDR3 is TGCAGTGCTAGAGTTAGAGGACAGTCGAACACTGAAGCTTTCTTT.

In its sample, this clonotype was seen many times. The chain employs TRBV12-3 or TRBV12-4 and TRBJ1-5; tentative D call: TRBD1 (6 bases). Trimming pared 4 bases from V and 7 bases from J, leaving 14 bases between. This CDR3 has 14 residues. CDR3 protein: CASSSQGRGQPQHF. In nucleotides, the CDR3 is TGTGCCAGCAGTTCACAGGGAAGAGGACAGCCCCAGCATTTT.

The V gene is TRBV5-1, the J gene TRBJ2-5; weak D call: TRBD1 (6 bases). Trimming removed 0 bases from V and 3 bases from J, with 18 bases in between. The CDR3 consists of 17 residues. Germline assignment: CDR1 SGHRS and CDR2 YFSETQ. The DNA of the CDR3 is TGCGCCAGCAGCTTGGGGGCAGGGGTCCTGAACAAAGAGACCCAGTACTTC. It yields the protein CASSLGAGVLNKETQYF.

The chain recombines TRBV7-9 with TRBJ1-4; no firm D call. Germline-derived CDR1 and CDR2 are SEHNR and FQNEAQ (reference sequence). This CDR3 has 14 residues. V was cut by 5 bases and J by 4 bases, with 11 bases left in between. The CDR3 DNA reads TGTGCCAGCAGCCCTTCCGGGAGTAATGAAAAACTGTTTTTT. Translated: CASSPSGSNEKLFF.

This clonotype has only a few counts. V is TRBV12-3 or TRBV12-4 and J is TRBJ2-3; 11 nucleotides line up with TRBD1. Trimming removed 6 bases from V and 6 bases from J; junction bases left unmatched: 11. The CDR3 extends over 16 amino acids. The CDR3 is CASSYKDRGPRDTQYF. CDR3 nucleotide sequence: TGTGCCAGCAGCTACAAGGACAGGGGGCCTAGGGATACGCAGTATTTT.

The chain uses TRBV7-3 and TRBJ2-7; D is perhaps TRBD1 (6 bases). This CDR3 is 16 amino acids long. The germline gives CDR1 SGHTA, CDR2 FQGTGA. The V and J ends lost 5 bases and 7 bases respectively, with 24 bases between them. DNA of the CDR3: TGTGCCAGCAGCCATAATCTCCCCAGGGGCATGATGGAGCAGTACTTC. This sequence encodes CASSHNLPRGMMEQYF.

V is TRBV2 and J is TRBJ1-2; 8 nucleotides agree with TRBD1. The germline V gene has CDR1 SNHLY and CDR2 FYNNEI. The CDR3 runs to 14 residues. With V trimmed by 4 bases and J by 3 bases, 4 bases remained unmatched. CDR3 DNA: TGTGCCAGCAGTGGATCGACAGGGGACTATGGCTACACCTTC. This gives the protein CASSGSTGDYGYTF.

The rearrangement uses TRBV15 and TRBJ1-1; D is ambiguous. This CDR3 region has 13 residues. Germline-derived CDR1 and CDR2 are LNHNV and YYDKDF (reference sequence). Trimming removed 7 bases from V and 1 base from J, with 10 bases in between. CDR3 DNA: TGTGCCACCACGAGACCGACGAACACTGAAGCTTTCTTT. It codes for CATTRPTNTEAFF.